This TCR beta chain was captured in a study of T cell changes during pregnancy in multiple sclerosis. Trimming cost V 1 base and J 5 bases, with 11 bases left between them. Germline lookup yields CDR1 LGHNT and CDR2 FRNRAP. There are 14 residues in the CDR3. Sequencing was performed with immunoSEQ multiplex PCR; in TCRdb, only in-frame clones are kept and a portion is missing. The sample has about 77,000 clones, 90% to 95% seen once. The starting material was peripheral blood, obtained after pregnancy. The genes are TRBV12-5 and TRBJ1-2, with D tentatively TRBD1 (5 bases). The TCR was taken from a female donor in good health, enrolled as a control in a pregnancy study. The CDR3 is CASGLGGTQYGYTF. CDR3 nucleotides: TGTGCTAGTGGTTTGGGCGGGACGCAATATGGCTACACCTTC.